The clone carrying this TCR beta chain was observed many times. Its specificity is unknown. Germline CDR1 and CDR2: KGHSH and LQKENI. V lost 5 bases to trimming and J lost 6 bases, with 15 bases between them. There are 14 residues in the CDR3. Several immunoSEQ plates received, in even portions, the genomic DNA of each subset. Here immunoSEQ multiplex PCR was the method, and the copy in TCRdb shows in-frame clones only, minus some. The sample consists of about 120,000 clones, roughly 70% of them appearing once. This record belongs to a study of shared clonotypes between healthy human individuals. Study outcomes and limitations: Rarefaction showed sorted-subset sequencing was incomplete despite large depth. Shared across several donors were around 5% of the naive CD4 clonotypes.

There were only Caucasian adults among the donors, and all lived in Nashville, Tennessee. The receptor comes from a woman aged 25 to 39 in good health. Input material: memory CD8+ T cells sorted from blood. Documented subset: CD45RO+ cells pooled with CCR7-negative TemRA cells. V and J are TRBV18 and TRBJ2-3; D call uncertain. CDR3: CASSTDGDPDTQYF. Written as DNA, the CDR3 is TGTGCCAGCTCAACGGACGGAGATCCGGATACGCAGTATTTT.